This is a list of T cell receptor beta chains from one sample in a study of blood T cells in healthy people across ages. TCRdb fed the 5' RACE reads into MiXCR, producing one record per CDR3 protein. The table shows roughly 700,000 distinct CDR3 sequences, with around 49% occurring only once. Source material: blood. The origin of the receptors is a woman aged 55-70 years in good health. The CDR3 runs from the conserved cysteine through the conserved F or W. The D gene is left open where the match is weak. A clone size is listed for some rows: how often the clone was seen (once, few, many), or a class if it is expanded.

TRBJ2-5,TRBV10-3,NA,TRBD1,CAISGPGTASQETQYF,TGTGCCATCAGTGGACCCGGGACAGCCTCCCAAGAGACCCAGTACTTC
TRBJ2-7,TRBV3-1,NA,TRBD2,CASSQGSGRIHEQYF,TGTGCCAGCAGCCAAGGTAGCGGGAGGATTCACGAGCAGTACTTC
TRBJ2-1,TRBV6-6,NA,TRBD2,CASITSGQEQFF,TGTGCCAGCATAACTAGCGGGCAAGAGCAGTTCTTC
TRBJ1-5,TRBV5-5,NA,NA,CASSLTRGGGTLGNQPQHF,TGTGCCAGCAGCTTGACACGGGGTGGGGGAACGTTAGGCAATCAGCCCCAGCATTTT
TRBJ1-4,TRBV29-1,once,NA,CSGLRAGDEKLFF,TGCAGCGGGCTTAGGGCAGGAGATGAAAAACTGTTTTTT
TRBJ2-1,TRBV5-1,NA,NA,CASSLVGQADNNEQFF,TGCGCCAGCAGCTTGGTCGGCCAGGCCGACAACAATGAGCAGTTCTTC
TRBJ2-3,TRBV28,NA,NA,CASEWGGTDTQYF,TGTGCCAGCGAATGGGGCGGGACCGATACGCAGTATTTT
TRBJ1-6,TRBV28,NA,NA,CASSLSPRGANSPLHF,TGTGCCAGCAGTTTATCCCCCCGAGGGGCTAATTCACCCCTCCACTTT
TRBJ2-7,TRBV4-2,NA,NA,CASSNTGITVNEQYF,TGTGCCAGCAGCAACACAGGGATTACTGTCAATGAGCAGTACTTC
TRBJ2-7,TRBV20-1,NA,NA,CSARRAGTLYEQYF,TGCAGTGCTAGGAGGGCGGGGACACTCTACGAGCAGTACTTC
TRBJ2-3,TRBV5-6,NA,NA,CASSPSLGPDGGADTQYF,TGTGCCAGCAGCCCTAGCCTGGGACCAGACGGGGGTGCAGATACGCAGTATTTT
TRBJ2-7,TRBV6-6,NA,NA,CASVKRGHSYEQYF,TGTGCCAGCGTAAAGAGAGGGCACTCCTACGAGCAGTACTTC
TRBJ2-5,TRBV10-3,many,NA,CAISEGGQETQYF,TGTGCCATCAGTGAGGGGGGACAAGAGACCCAGTACTTC
TRBJ1-2,TRBV7-2,NA,NA,CASSRQSYGYTF,TGTGCCAGCAGCCGACAGTCCTATGGCTACACCTTC
TRBJ2-2,TRBV6-2/TRBV6-3,NA,TRBD1,CASSYLGQGETGELFF,TGTGCCAGCAGTTACCTAGGACAGGGAGAAACCGGGGAGCTGTTTTTT
TRBJ2-7,TRBV20-1,NA,NA,CSASRDPSYEQYF,TGCAGTGCTAGTCGGGATCCCTCTTACGAGCAGTACTTC
TRBJ2-1,TRBV20-1,NA,TRBD2,CSALRTSGDEQFF,TGCAGTGCTCTTCGGACTAGCGGCGATGAGCAGTTCTTC
TRBJ2-5,TRBV29-1,once,NA,CSVAEQLKETQYF,TGCAGCGTTGCAGAGCAGCTTAAAGAGACCCAGTACTTC
TRBJ1-6,TRBV27,few,TRBD1,CASSSPGQGWSPLHF,TGTGCCAGCAGTTCCCCGGGACAGGGTTGGTCACCCCTCCACTTT
TRBJ1-1,TRBV4-1,NA,TRBD1,CASSYRQGMTNTEAFF,TGCGCCAGCAGCTACCGACAGGGGATGACGAACACTGAAGCTTTCTTT
TRBJ1-2,TRBV29-1,NA,NA,CSVSGEDYGYTF,TGCAGCGTTAGTGGGGAGGACTATGGCTACACCTTC
TRBJ2-7,TRBV7-2,NA,TRBD2,CASSPRTSAFYNEQYF,TGTGCCAGCAGCCCCAGGACTAGCGCCTTTTACAATGAGCAGTACTTC
TRBJ2-7,TRBV2,NA,NA,CASLGRLYEQYF,TGTGCCAGCCTGGGTAGGCTCTACGAGCAGTACTTC
TRBJ2-5,TRBV4-2,few,TRBD1,CASSPTPGTGEETQYF,TGTGCCAGCAGCCCCACACCGGGGACAGGTGAAGAGACCCAGTACTTC
TRBJ2-3,TRBV7-9,NA,TRBD2,CASSPARLAGATDTQYF,TGTGCCAGCAGCCCGGCGAGGTTAGCGGGAGCGACAGATACGCAGTATTTT
TRBJ1-1,TRBV7-2,NA,NA,CASSLTGRGVNTEAFF,TGTGCCAGCAGCTTAACAGGGAGAGGGGTGAACACTGAAGCTTTCTTT
TRBJ2-3,TRBV7-2,NA,NA,CASSPALLGQYF,TGTGCCAGCAGCCCCGCCCTGTTAGGGCAGTATTTT
TRBJ2-2,TRBV12-5,NA,TRBD2,CASGLTSGSTGELFF,TGTGCTAGTGGTTTGACTAGCGGGAGCACCGGGGAGCTGTTTTTT
TRBJ2-5,TRBV11-2,few,NA,CASSEGGEETQYF,TGTGCCAGCAGCGAAGGGGGTGAGGAGACCCAGTACTTC
TRBJ1-4,TRBV20-1,few,TRBD1,CSAVRDRGMRATNEKLFF,TGCAGTGCCGTCCGGGACAGGGGGATGAGGGCAACTAATGAAAAACTGTTTTTT
TRBJ2-7,TRBV7-9,NA,NA,CASSLPDGRGYEQYF,TGTGCCAGCAGCTTACCCGACGGACGGGGCTACGAGCAGTACTTC
TRBJ1-5,TRBV20-1,once,TRBD1,CSAIGTGGGYSNQPQHF,TGCAGTGCTATCGGGACAGGGGGAGGATATAGCAATCAGCCCCAGCATTTT
TRBJ2-1,TRBV27,NA,TRBD2,CASTTLAGGHNEQFF,TGTGCCAGCACCACACTAGCGGGAGGGCATAATGAGCAGTTCTTC
TRBJ2-5,TRBV7-6,NA,NA,CASSAEGTGVGTQYF,TGTGCCAGCAGCGCAGAGGGGACCGGAGTTGGGACCCAGTACTTC
TRBJ2-1,TRBV7-2,NA,NA,CASSSQMISSYNEQFF,TGTGCCAGCAGCTCTCAGATGATTAGCTCCTACAATGAGCAGTTCTTC
TRBJ2-5,TRBV7-2,NA,NA,CASSWGGGPGKTQYF,TGTGCCAGCAGTTGGGGAGGAGGGCCGGGAAAGACCCAGTACTTC
TRBJ2-5,TRBV5-1,NA,NA,CASSLGLGTTQYF,TGCGCCAGCAGCTTGGGCCTAGGGACTACCCAGTACTTC
TRBJ2-7,TRBV5-1,NA,TRBD2,CTSSLDSSGSSEQYF,TGCACCAGCAGCTTGGATTCTAGCGGGAGCAGCGAGCAGTACTTC
TRBJ1-1,TRBV20-1,NA,NA,CSAPKNVNTEAFF,TGCAGTGCCCCTAAGAACGTGAACACTGAAGCTTTCTTT
TRBJ2-3,TRBV7-9,NA,NA,CATGTSDTDTQYF,TGTGCCACCGGGACGTCTGACACAGATACGCAGTATTTT
TRBJ2-5,TRBV20-1,many,TRBD2,CSAMLRQLAGVLETQYF,TGCAGTGCTATGTTGCGCCAACTAGCGGGAGTATTGGAGACCCAGTACTTC
TRBJ1-2,TRBV29-1,many,TRBD1,CSVDRQGAGGYTF,TGCAGCGTTGATAGACAGGGGGCGGGTGGCTACACCTTC
TRBJ2-1,TRBV12-3/TRBV12-4,NA,NA,CASSLGGGRTYNEQFF,TGTGCCAGCAGTTTAGGCGGGGGCAGGACCTACAATGAGCAGTTCTTC
TRBJ1-1,TRBV2,NA,TRBD1,CASIPGQGYTEAFF,TGTGCCAGTATTCCGGGACAGGGGTACACTGAAGCTTTCTTT
TRBJ2-7,TRBV28,NA,NA,CASSLILGGSDEQYF,TGTGCCAGCAGTCTAATCCTCGGGGGATCAGACGAGCAGTACTTC
TRBJ1-2,TRBV27,NA,TRBD1,CASRSGQGALPGYTF,TGTGCCAGCAGATCGGGACAGGGGGCGCTTCCTGGCTACACCTTC
TRBJ2-7,TRBV5-1,few,NA,CASSIGQSYNEQYF,TGCGCCAGCAGCATTGGACAATCCTACAATGAGCAGTACTTC
TRBJ2-7,TRBV20-1,NA,TRBD2,CSALSGTSSYEQYF,TGCAGTGCCCTGAGCGGGACTAGCTCCTACGAGCAGTACTTC
TRBJ2-1,TRBV5-1,once,NA,CASSFQVGHEQFF,TGCGCCAGCAGCTTTCAGGTTGGGCATGAGCAGTTCTTC